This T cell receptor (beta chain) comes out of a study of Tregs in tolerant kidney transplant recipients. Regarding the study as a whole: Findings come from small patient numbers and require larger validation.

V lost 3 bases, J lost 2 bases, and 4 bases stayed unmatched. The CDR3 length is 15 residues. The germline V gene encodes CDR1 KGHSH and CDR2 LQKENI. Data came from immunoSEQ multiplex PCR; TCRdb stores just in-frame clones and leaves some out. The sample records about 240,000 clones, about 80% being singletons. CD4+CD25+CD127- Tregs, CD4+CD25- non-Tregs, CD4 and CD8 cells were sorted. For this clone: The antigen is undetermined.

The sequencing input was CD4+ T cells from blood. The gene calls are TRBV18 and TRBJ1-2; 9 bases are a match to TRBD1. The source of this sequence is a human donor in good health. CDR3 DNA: TGTGCCAGCTCACCTCCGGACAGGGGCAACTATGGCTACACCTTC. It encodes CASSPPDRGNYGYTF. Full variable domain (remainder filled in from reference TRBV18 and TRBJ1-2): NAGVMQNPRHLVRRRGQEARLRCSPMKGHSHVYWYRQLPEEGLKFMVYLQKENIIDESGMPKERFSAEFPKEGPSILRIQQVVRGDSAAYFCASSPPDRGNYGYTFGSGTRLTVV.